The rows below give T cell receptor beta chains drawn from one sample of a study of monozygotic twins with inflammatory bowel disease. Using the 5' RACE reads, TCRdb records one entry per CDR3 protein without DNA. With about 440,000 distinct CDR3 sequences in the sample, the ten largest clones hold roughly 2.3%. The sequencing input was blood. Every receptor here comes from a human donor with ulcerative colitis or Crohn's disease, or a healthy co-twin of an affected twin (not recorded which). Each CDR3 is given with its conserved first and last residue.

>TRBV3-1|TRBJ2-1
CASSHSLGTSSYNEQFF
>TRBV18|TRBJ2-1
CASSPIQRPYNEQFF
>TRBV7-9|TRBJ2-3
CASSLGQGDPDTQYF
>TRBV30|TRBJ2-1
CAWKALAGANEQFF
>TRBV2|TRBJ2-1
CASTYGKGPGEQFF
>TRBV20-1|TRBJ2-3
CSATSGGSTDTQYF
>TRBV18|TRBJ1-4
CASSPQGGAINKKLFF
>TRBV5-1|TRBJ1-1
CASSAGSTEAFF
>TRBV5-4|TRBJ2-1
CASSSLAGDYNEQFF
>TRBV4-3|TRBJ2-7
CASSQERDQSYEQYF
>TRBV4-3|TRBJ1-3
CASSQGTASGNTIYF
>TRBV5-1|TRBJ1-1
CASSLEGLGTEAFF
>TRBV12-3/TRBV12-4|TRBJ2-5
CASSLRGQTQYF
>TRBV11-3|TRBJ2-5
CASSAGPLTETQYF
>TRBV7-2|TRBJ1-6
CASSRGAVNSPLHF
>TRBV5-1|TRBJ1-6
CASSLVAGGGVFGPPLHF
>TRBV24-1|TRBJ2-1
CATSDTIRDSDPNEQFF
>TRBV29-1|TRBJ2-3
CSVEWSTDTQYF
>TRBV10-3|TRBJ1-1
CAIKRDSMNTEAFF
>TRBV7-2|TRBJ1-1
CASSLEGGYTEAFF
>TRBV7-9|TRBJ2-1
CASTFDYNEQFF
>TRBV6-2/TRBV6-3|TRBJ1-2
CASKRSLDYGYTF
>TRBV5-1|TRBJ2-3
CASSPNRQGGTDTQYF
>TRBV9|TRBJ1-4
CASSPYPGGAEEKLFF
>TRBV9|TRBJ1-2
CASSVAGGYYGYTF
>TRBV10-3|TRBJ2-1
CAIKTSGTYNEQFF
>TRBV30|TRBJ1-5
CAWSVTGGLRSNQPQHF
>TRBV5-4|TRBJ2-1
CASKKGVSYNEQFF
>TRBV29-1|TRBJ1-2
CSVATETWGGYTF
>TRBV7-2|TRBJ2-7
CASSLNIGRVNEQYF